This entry is about one T cell receptor beta chain. Its antigen is unknown. These data come from a study of T cell responses to AZD1222 COVID-19 vaccine. Study information: Investigators merged groups given second doses at roughly 4 or roughly 12 weeks.

The germline V gene has CDR1 SGHRS and CDR2 YFSETQ. Between the trimmed V and J ends, which lost 2 bases and 1 base, there was a span of 7 bases. The CDR3 runs to 14 residues. Notes on the study in general: Donors were mostly white British, more females; clonal diversity possibly underestimated. In all cases, repertoires were sampled only after the peak T cell response.

The table came from immunoSEQ multiplex PCR; TCRdb's copy has only in-frame clones and leaves some out. This table has about 85,000 clones, approximately 87% appearing once. This specimen was peripheral blood, taken on day 0 of AZD1222 vaccination. V usage is TRBV5-1 and J usage is TRBJ1-5; D not certain. This receptor was obtained from an adult in good health. The CDR3 sequence is CASSFGESNQPQHF. The CDR3 region has the DNA TGCGCCAGCAGCTTCGGGGAAAGCAATCAGCCCCAGCATTTT.